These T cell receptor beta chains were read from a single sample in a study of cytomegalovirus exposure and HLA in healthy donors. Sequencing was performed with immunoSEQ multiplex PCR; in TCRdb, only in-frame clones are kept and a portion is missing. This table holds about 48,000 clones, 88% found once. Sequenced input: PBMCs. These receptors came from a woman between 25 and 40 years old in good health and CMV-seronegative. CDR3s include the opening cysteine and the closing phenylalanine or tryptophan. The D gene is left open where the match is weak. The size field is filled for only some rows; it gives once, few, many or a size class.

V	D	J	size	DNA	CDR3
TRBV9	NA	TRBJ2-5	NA	TGTGCCAGCAGCCCCCCCCGGGAGGAGACCCAGTACTTC	CASSPPREETQYF
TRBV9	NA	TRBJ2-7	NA	TGTGCCAGCAGCGTAGATGCTAGGTCGGGCTCCTACGAGCAGTACTTC	CASSVDARSGSYEQYF
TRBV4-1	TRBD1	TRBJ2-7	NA	TGCGCCAGCAGCCAATCTCTGGGACAGGGGAGACACGAGCAGTACTTC	CASSQSLGQGRHEQYF
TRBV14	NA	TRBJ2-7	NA	TGTGCCAGCAGTCGTGCAGGGTCCTACGAGCAGTACTTC	CASSRAGSYEQYF
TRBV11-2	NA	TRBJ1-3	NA	TGTGCCAGCAGCCCAGGTCTCTCTGGAAACACCATATATTTT	CASSPGLSGNTIYF
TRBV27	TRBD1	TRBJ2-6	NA	TGTGCCAGCAGTTTAAGGGACAGGGGGTTCGGCTCTGGGGCCAACGTCCTGACTTTC	CASSLRDRGFGSGANVLTF
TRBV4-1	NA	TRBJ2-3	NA	TGCGCCAGCAGCCAAGACAGGGGCCCATTCCCAGATACGCAGTATTTT	CASSQDRGPFPDTQYF
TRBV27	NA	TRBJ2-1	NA	TGTGCCAGCAGTTTAAGACAGGTCTACAATGAGCAGTTCTTC	CASSLRQVYNEQFF
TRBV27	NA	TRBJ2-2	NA	TGTGCCAGCAGTCCCCAGAGGTACGGGGAGCTGTTTTTT	CASSPQRYGELFF
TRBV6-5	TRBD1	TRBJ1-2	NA	TGTGCCAGCACCGACAGGGGGTTCTATGGCTACACCTTC	CASTDRGFYGYTF
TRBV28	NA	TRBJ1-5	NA	TGTGCCAGCAGTTTCGTTAGAGGTCGCAATCAGCCCCAGCATTTT	CASSFVRGRNQPQHF
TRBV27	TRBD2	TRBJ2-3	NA	TGTGCCAGCAGTTCCTCAGCGGGAGTAGATACGCAGTATTTT	CASSSSAGVDTQYF
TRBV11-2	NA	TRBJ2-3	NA	TGTGCCAGCAGCTTTAGTTCGGGTGGGGATACGCAGTATTTT	CASSFSSGGDTQYF
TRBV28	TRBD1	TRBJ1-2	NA	TGTGCCAGCAGTGGGACAGGCGCCCTTGATAGGACTACCTTC	CASSGTGALDRTTF
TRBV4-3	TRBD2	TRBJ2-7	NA	TGCGCCAGCAGCCCGTTAGCGGGAGGGGCCTACGAGCAGTACTTC	CASSPLAGGAYEQYF
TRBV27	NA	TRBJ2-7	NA	TGTGCCAGCAGACCAAACTACGGGGAGCAGTACTTC	CASRPNYGEQYF
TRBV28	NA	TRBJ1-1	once	TGTGCCAGCAGTTTACGTACAGGGTCCTCTGAAGCTTTCTTT	CASSLRTGSSEAFF
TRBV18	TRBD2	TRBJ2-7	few	TGTGCCAGCTCACAGGAGCGGGGGGCTTCATACGAGCAGTACTTC	CASSQERGASYEQYF
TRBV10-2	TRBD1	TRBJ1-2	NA	TGCGCCAGCGACAGGGGTTATTATGGCTACACCTTC	CASDRGYYGYTF
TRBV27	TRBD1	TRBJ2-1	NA	TGTGCCAGCACCTCAGGGGGCCCGACATACAATGAGCAGTTCTTC	CASTSGGPTYNEQFF
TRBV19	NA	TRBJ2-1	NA	TGTGCCAGTAGTCTATATCCCTCTGCGGGCTTAAACAATGAGCAGTTCTTC	CASSLYPSAGLNNEQFF
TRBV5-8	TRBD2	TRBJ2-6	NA	TGTGCCAGCAGCAGCGGGAGGGCGGTCTCTGGGGCCAACGTCCTGACTTTC	CASSSGRAVSGANVLTF
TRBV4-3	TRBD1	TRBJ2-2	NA	TGCGCCAGCAGCCAAGGTGCCGGGACAGTGGCCGGGGAGCTGTTTTTT	CASSQGAGTVAGELFF
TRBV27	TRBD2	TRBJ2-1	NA	TGTGCCAGCAGTTTGTGGGGACTAGCGGGGACCGAGCAGTTCTTC	CASSLWGLAGTEQFF
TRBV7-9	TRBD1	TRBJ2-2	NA	TGTGCCAGCAGCTCCGGGACAGATAATACCGGGGAGCTGTTTTTT	CASSSGTDNTGELFF
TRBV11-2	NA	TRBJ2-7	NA	TGTGCCAGCAGCTTAGGTTCGAGTAGCTTGAGCGAGCAGTACTTC	CASSLGSSSLSEQYF
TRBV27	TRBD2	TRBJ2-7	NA	TGTGCCACCTGGGGGGGGAGGACTTACGAGCAGTACTTC	CATWGGRTYEQYF
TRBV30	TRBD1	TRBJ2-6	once	TGTGCCTGGAAAAGGGACAGGGCGGTCTCTGGGGCCAACGTCCTGACTTTC	CAWKRDRAVSGANVLTF
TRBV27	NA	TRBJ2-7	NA	TGTGCCAGTTGGCGCCCGCAGGAACGGCCATACGAGCAGTACTTC	CASWRPQERPYEQYF
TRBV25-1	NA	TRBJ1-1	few	TGTGCCAGCAGTGATGAGGTAAGGGGCACTCGGACTGAAGCTTTCTTT	CASSDEVRGTRTEAFF
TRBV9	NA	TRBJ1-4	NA	TGTGCCAGCAGCGTAGGAGGGATTAATGAAAAACTGTTTTTT	CASSVGGINEKLFF
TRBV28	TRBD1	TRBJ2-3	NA	TGTGCCAGCGCATCCCTTCAAACAGGGGGCGGCACGCAGTATTTT	CASASLQTGGGTQYF
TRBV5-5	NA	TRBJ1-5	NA	TGTGCCAGCAGCTTGGCCTTGACTGGAAATCAGCCCCAGCATTTT	CASSLALTGNQPQHF
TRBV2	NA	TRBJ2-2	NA	TGTGCCAGCAGGGTTATAGCGGGGGAGCTGTTTTTT	CASRVIAGELFF
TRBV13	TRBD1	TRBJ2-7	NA	TGTGCCAGCGGACAGGCTTCCTACGAGCAGTACTTC	CASGQASYEQYF
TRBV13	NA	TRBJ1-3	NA	TGTGCCAGCAGCTTAATCCCGCAGACACCTGGAAACACCATATATTTT	CASSLIPQTPGNTIYF
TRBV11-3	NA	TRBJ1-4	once	TGTGCCAGCAGCCCGGGGAGGGATGAAAAACTGTTTTTT	CASSPGRDEKLFF
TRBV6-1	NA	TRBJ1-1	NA	TGTGCCAGCAGTGAAGGGGGGCTAAAGAACACTGAAGCTTTCTTT	CASSEGGLKNTEAFF
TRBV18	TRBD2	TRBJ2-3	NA	TGTGCCAGCTCACCCGGACTAGCGGGAGGCACAGATACGCAGTATTTT	CASSPGLAGGTDTQYF
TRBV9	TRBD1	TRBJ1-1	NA	TGTGCCAGCAGCGGGGGGACAGGTTTGAACACTGAAGCTTTCTTT	CASSGGTGLNTEAFF
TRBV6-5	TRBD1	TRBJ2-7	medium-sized	TGTGCCAGCAGTTACTCCGGGACAGGCAGTCTCGGGGAGCAGTACTTC	CASSYSGTGSLGEQYF
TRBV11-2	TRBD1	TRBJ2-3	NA	TGTGCCAGCAGCTTAGATCCTTCGGGACAGGGACAACCAGATACGCAGTATTTT	CASSLDPSGQGQPDTQYF
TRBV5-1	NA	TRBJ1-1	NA	TGCGCCAGCAGCTTGGGAGGAAACACTGAAGCTTTCTTT	CASSLGGNTEAFF
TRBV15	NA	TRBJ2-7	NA	TGTGCCACCAGCAGAGGACACTACGAGCAGTACTTC	CATSRGHYEQYF
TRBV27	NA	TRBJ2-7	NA	TGTGCCAGCAGTTTGAACAGTCCTAAAGGCGCCTACGAGCAGTACTTC	CASSLNSPKGAYEQYF
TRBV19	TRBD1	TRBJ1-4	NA	TGTGCCACGAGACAGGGGGGGTCTGGAAAACTGTTTTTT	CATRQGGSGKLFF
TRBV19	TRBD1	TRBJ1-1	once	TGTGCCAGTAGAGGCACCCGACAGGGGGCAACTGAAGCTTTCTTT	CASRGTRQGATEAFF
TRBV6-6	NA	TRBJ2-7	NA	TGTGCCAGCAGGTCCACAGGTTACGAGCAGTACTTC	CASRSTGYEQYF
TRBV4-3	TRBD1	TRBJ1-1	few	TGCGCCAGCACCCGGGACAGGGGAAGGGATGAAGCTTTCTTT	CASTRDRGRDEAFF
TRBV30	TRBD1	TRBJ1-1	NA	TGTGCCTGGACGACAGGGGGCTGGAGCACTGAAGCTTTCTTT	CAWTTGGWSTEAFF
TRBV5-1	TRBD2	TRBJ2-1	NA	TGCGCCAGCAGCCACGGGAGCGGGAGCGCCTACAATGAGCAGTTCTTC	CASSHGSGSAYNEQFF
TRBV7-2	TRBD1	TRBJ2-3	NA	TGTGCCAGCAGCTTAAGCGGGACAGGGGCCGGGGATACGCAGTATTTT	CASSLSGTGAGDTQYF
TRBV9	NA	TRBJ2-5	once	TGTGCCAGCAGCGTAGGGATTAGCGAGTACCAAGAGACCCAGTACTTC	CASSVGISEYQETQYF
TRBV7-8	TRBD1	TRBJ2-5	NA	TGTGCCAGCAGCCCGAGGGACAGCCCGGAAGAGACCCAGTACTTC	CASSPRDSPEETQYF
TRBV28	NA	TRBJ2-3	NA	TGTGCCAGCAGTTTACGCGGGACAGGCACAGATACGCAGTATTTT	CASSLRGTGTDTQYF
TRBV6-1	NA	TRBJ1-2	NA	TGTGCCAGCAGTGAAGCGTCAGGGCTGGGAGGCTATGGCTACACCTTC	CASSEASGLGGYGYTF
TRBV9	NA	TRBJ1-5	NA	TGTGCCAGCAGCGTAGGGGGCGGGGGCAATCAGCCCCAGCATTTT	CASSVGGGGNQPQHF
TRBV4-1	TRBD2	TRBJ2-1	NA	TGCGCCAGCAGCCAAAGTAGCGGGACTACCTACAATGAGCAGTTCTTC	CASSQSSGTTYNEQFF
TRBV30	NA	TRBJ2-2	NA	TGTGCCTGGAGTCTAAGCACGAACACCGGGGAGCTGTTTTTT	CAWSLSTNTGELFF
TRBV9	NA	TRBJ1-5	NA	TGTGCCAGCAGCGTAGGAGGGTTGAGCAATCAGCCCCAGCATTTT	CASSVGGLSNQPQHF